This record looks at one TCR beta chain sequence and its context. As yet, its antigen is unknown. Germline CDR1 is LGHNA and CDR2 is YSLEER. The V segment lost 1 base and the J segment 2 bases; nucleotides outside the gene matches: 6. The CDR3 loop spans 16 amino acids. The data are from a study of long-term antiretroviral therapy in people with HIV. Study outcomes and limitations: ART adherence, viral resistance and therapy changes went undocumented.

Runs used v3.0 of the immunoSEQ assay and were done at survey level. Data came from immunoSEQ multiplex PCR; TCRdb stores just in-frame clones and leaves some out. The sample has 35,000 to 45,000 clones, 82% seen once. Every sample had roughly 0.9-10 million cryopreserved PBMC in it before DNA extraction. The sequence came from a man aged 18 to 30 with HIV. Sequenced here: unsorted PBMCs, sampled 0.3 years after starting antiretroviral therapy. The chain has TRBV4-3 and TRBJ2-7; 9 positions agree with TRBD1. The CDR3 DNA is TGCGCCAGCAGCCAAGGACCCGGGACAGGGACCTACGAGCAGTACTTC. The encoded protein is CASSQGPGTGTYEQYF.